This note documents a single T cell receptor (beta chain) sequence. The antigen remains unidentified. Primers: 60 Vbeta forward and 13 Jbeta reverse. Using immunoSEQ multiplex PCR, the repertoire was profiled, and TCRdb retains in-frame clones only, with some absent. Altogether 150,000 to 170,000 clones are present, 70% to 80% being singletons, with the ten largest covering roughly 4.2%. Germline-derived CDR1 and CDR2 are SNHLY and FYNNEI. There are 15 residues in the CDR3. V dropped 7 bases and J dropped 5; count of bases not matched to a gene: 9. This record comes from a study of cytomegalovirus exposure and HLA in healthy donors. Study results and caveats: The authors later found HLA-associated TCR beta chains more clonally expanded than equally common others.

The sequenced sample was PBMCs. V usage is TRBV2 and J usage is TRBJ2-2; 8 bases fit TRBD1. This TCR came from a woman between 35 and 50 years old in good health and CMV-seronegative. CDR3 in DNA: TGTGCCAGCACATGGGGCAGGGGGCGTACCGGGGAGCTGTTTTTT. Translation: CASTWGRGRTGELFF.